The next 19 T cell receptor beta chains were all read from a single sample in a study. TCRdb independently ran MiXCR on the 5' RACE reads; one entry per CDR3 protein. Here the sample spans about 43,000 distinct CDR3 sequences, 22% being singletons. Tregs were sorted as CD4+CD25+CD127-/low cells. The specimen was Tregs sorted from a lymph node. The receptor source for this set is a female donor with breast cancer.

This clonotype was recorded once. The rearrangement uses TRBV12-3 or TRBV12-4 and TRBJ2-1; D unresolved. The CDR3 runs 12 residues. The V end was cut by 4 bases, the J end by 7 bases, with 8 bases between. CDR3 loop: CASSSVVNEQFF. The CDR3 bases are TGTGCCAGCAGTTCCGTAGTAAATGAGCAGTTCTTC.

This clonotype occurred many times. The chain carries TRBV27 and TRBJ2-2; 7 nucleotides match TRBD2. Trimming removed 4 bases from V and 6 bases from J; junction bases left unmatched: 5. CDR1 is MNHEY, CDR2 SMNVEV, per germline (reference sequence). This CDR3 is 14 amino acids long. CDR3: CASSSGLDAGELFF. The CDR3, as DNA: TGTGCCAGCAGTTCCGGACTAGATGCCGGGGAGCTGTTTTTT.

The chain carries TRBV11-1 and TRBJ2-1; tentative D call: TRBD1 (6 bases). The V end was cut by 2 bases, the J end by 5 bases, with 10 bases between. From germline, CDR1 is SGHAT and CDR2 FQDESV (reference sequence). CDR3 length equals 14 residues. This CDR3 reads CASSLRGQHNEQFF. The CDR3 DNA sequence: TGTGCCAGCAGCTTACGAGGACAGCACAATGAGCAGTTCTTC.

V and J are TRBV11-3 and TRBJ2-7; D gene unclear. Per the germline V gene, CDR1 is SGHNT and CDR2 is YENEEA. The germline V and J ends were trimmed by 5 bases and 7 bases, with 12 bases remaining between them. The CDR3 has 12 residues. CDR3 sequence reads: CASSDDGTEQYF. CDR3 DNA sequence: TGTGCCAGCAGCGACGACGGAACAGAGCAGTACTTC.

This clonotype is judged medium-sized. The gene calls are TRBV28 and TRBJ1-2, with 9 nucleotides matching TRBD1. The length of the CDR3 is 15 residues. CDR1 and CDR2 (germline): MDHEN, SYDVKM. J gave up 2 bases and V 5 bases, and 6 bases lay outside the gene matches. The CDR3, as DNA: TGTGCCAGCAGTACTGGGACAGGGACCAACTATGGCTACACCTTC. Protein: CASSTGTGTNYGYTF.

This clonotype has a handful of counts. The chain is built from TRBV6-6 and TRBJ1-1; possibly TRBD1 for D (6 bases). Trimming took 6 bases from V and 10 from J, leaving 18 bases between them. The V gene's germline CDR1 is MNHNY and CDR2 SVGAGI (reference sequence). This CDR3 contains 13 residues. CDR3 bases: TGTGCCAGCAGCGTTACCCCACAGGGTGGAGCTTTCTTT. Translation: CASSVTPQGGAFF.

In its sample, this clonotype was seen a few times. The genes are TRBV6-1 and TRBJ1-1; D is uncertain. CDR1 and CDR2 from the germline V gene are MNHNS and SASEGT. V was trimmed by 0 bases and J by 1 base, leaving 3 bases between them. This CDR3 comprises 13 residues. CDR3 in DNA: TGTGCCAGCAGTGAAGCACAGAACACTGAAGCTTTCTTT. Its protein product is CASSEAQNTEAFF.

J is TRBJ1-5 and V is TRBV28; D ambiguous. The V end was cut by 10 bases, the J end by 5 bases, with 18 bases between. CDR3 length: 14 residues. Germline V gives CDR1 MDHEN, CDR2 SYDVKM. CDR3 protein: CAKKSRANHQPQHF. The CDR3 bases are TGTGCCAAAAAATCCCGGGCCAATCATCAGCCCCAGCATTTT.

This clonotype turned up a few times. The junction shows a germline mismatch at one end, possibly a read error. The V gene is TRBV29-1, the J gene TRBJ2-2; the match to TRBD2 covers 14 bases. Germline loops: CDR1 SQVTM, CDR2 ANQGSEA. CDR3 length: 17 amino acids. The CDR3 region is CSVEADSTSGRAGGLFF. CDR3 nucleotides: TGCAGCGTTGAAGCCGACTCGACTAGCGGGAGGGCCGGGGGGCTGTTTTTT.

The chain combines TRBV5-4 with TRBJ1-5; no firm D call. V was pared by 7 bases and J by 6 bases, with 14 bases between. This CDR3 region has 13 residues. Germline assignment: CDR1 SGHNT and CDR2 YYREEE (reference sequence). The CDR3 loop reads CASALGKGQPQHF. The CDR3 DNA sequence: TGTGCCAGCGCCTTGGGGAAGGGTCAGCCCCAGCATTTT. Full variable domain (outside the CDR3, taken from reference TRBV5-4 and TRBJ1-5): ETGVTQSPTHLIKTRGQQVTLRCSSQSGHNTVSWYQQALGQGPQFIFQYYREEENGRGNFPPRFSGLQFPNYSSELNVNALELDDSALYLCASALGKGQPQHFGDGTRLSIL.

This clonotype has only a few counts. The chain carries TRBV4-1 and TRBJ2-7; D possibly matches TRBD1 or TRBD2 (5 bases each). Germline V CDR1 and CDR2: MGHRA, YSYEKL. CDR3 size: 13 residues. The V and J ends lost 1 base and 5 bases respectively, with 9 bases between them. The CDR3 DNA follows: TGCGCCAGCAGCCAAGGGGGGACGAACGAGCAGTACTTC. Translating gives CASSQGGTNEQYF.

This clonotype was counted only a few times. The V gene is TRBV2, the J gene TRBJ2-7, with D maybe TRBD1 (5 bases). Germline CDR1 is SNHLY and CDR2 is FYNNEI. V was clipped by 6 bases and J by 4 bases, with 7 bases between them. The CDR3 is 11 residues long. The CDR3 coding sequence is TGTGCCAGCAGCCGACAGTACGAGCAGTACTTC. Translation gives CASSRQYEQYF.

Relative to its sample, this clonotype is medium-sized (0.01 to 0.1%). The chain uses TRBV12-3 or TRBV12-4 and TRBJ2-5; no definite D call. The CDR3 is made up of 14 amino acids. V lost 4 bases to trimming and J lost 1 base, with 10 bases between them. CDR3 DNA: TGTGCCAGCAGTTATAACGTGGGCCAAGAGACCCAGTACTTC. Its protein is CASSYNVGQETQYF.

This clonotype showed up just a few times. J is TRBJ1-1 and V is TRBV5-1; 11 bases fit TRBD1. In germline, CDR1 is SGHRS, CDR2 YFSETQ. The CDR3 totals 17 residues. Trimming at V came to 4 bases and at J to 5 bases, leaving 13 bases not matched to a gene. The CDR3 reads CASSPGQGARWGTEAFF. CDR3 bases: TGCGCCAGCAGCCCCGGACAGGGGGCGCGTTGGGGAACTGAAGCTTTCTTT.

The chain joins TRBV9 to TRBJ2-1; 8 nucleotides align to TRBD2. Germline loops: CDR1 SGDLS, CDR2 YYNGEE. This CDR3 has 14 residues. V trimming: 1 base; J trimming: 8 bases; junction bases outside the gene matches: 5. CDR3 protein: CASSVSGSVHEQFF. CDR3 DNA sequence: TGTGCCAGCAGCGTAAGCGGGAGTGTACATGAGCAGTTCTTC.

This clonotype has ten or more counts. The genes are TRBV4-2 and TRBJ1-2; no definite D call. The CDR3 consists of 15 residues. Germline V gene data show CDR1 as LGHNA and CDR2 as YNFKEQ. V lost 1 base and J 2 bases, leaving 11 bases between the germline ends. The CDR3 region is CASSQGKDGNYGYTF. The CDR3, as DNA: TGTGCCAGCAGCCAAGGGAAGGACGGCAACTATGGCTACACCTTC.

This clonotype has at least ten counts. V usage is TRBV5-1 and J usage is TRBJ2-1; 8 bases agree with TRBD1. Germline values: CDR1 SGHRS, CDR2 YFSETQ. V dropped 0 bases and J dropped 6; count of bases not matched to a gene: 5. The CDR3 sequence is 15 residues long. The chain's CDR3 is CASSLGQGPFNEQFF. In nucleotides, the CDR3 is TGCGCCAGCAGCTTGGGACAGGGGCCCTTCAATGAGCAGTTCTTC.

This clonotype was seen many times. The chain employs TRBV5-1 and TRBJ1-1, with 7 bases aligning to TRBD1. CDR1 is SGHRS, CDR2 YFSETQ, per germline. CDR3 length: 13 amino acids. V gave up 4 bases and J gave up 11 bases; unmatched junction bases: 11. The CDR3 is CASSTGTEERAFF. In DNA form, the CDR3 reads TGCGCCAGCAGCACCGGGACAGAGGAACGCGCTTTCTTT.

The chain has TRBV15 and TRBJ2-2, with TRBD1 matching 8 bases. CDR3 size: 15 residues. With V trimmed by 2 bases and J by 7 bases, 6 bases remained unmatched. The germline V gene has CDR1 LNHNV and CDR2 YYDKDF (reference sequence). CDR3 DNA: TGTGCCACCAGCAGACAGGACAGGGTCGACGGGGAGCTGTTTTTT. This codes for CATSRQDRVDGELFF.